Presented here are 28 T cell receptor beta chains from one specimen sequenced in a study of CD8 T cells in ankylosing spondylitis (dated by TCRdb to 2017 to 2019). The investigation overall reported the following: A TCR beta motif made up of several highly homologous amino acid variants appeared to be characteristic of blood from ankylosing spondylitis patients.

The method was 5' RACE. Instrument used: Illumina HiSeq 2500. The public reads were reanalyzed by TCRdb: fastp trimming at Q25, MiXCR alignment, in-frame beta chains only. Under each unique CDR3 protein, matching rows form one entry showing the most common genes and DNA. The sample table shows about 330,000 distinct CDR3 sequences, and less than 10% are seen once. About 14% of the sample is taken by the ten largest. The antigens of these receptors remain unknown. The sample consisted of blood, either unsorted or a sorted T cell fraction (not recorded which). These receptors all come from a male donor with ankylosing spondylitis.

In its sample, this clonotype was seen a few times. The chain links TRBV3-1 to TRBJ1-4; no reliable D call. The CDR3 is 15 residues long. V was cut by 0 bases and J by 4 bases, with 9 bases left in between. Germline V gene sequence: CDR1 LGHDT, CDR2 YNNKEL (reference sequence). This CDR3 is CASSQDLGFNEKLFF. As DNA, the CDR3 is TGTGCCAGCAGCCAAGATCTCGGGTTTAATGAAAAACTGTTTTTT.

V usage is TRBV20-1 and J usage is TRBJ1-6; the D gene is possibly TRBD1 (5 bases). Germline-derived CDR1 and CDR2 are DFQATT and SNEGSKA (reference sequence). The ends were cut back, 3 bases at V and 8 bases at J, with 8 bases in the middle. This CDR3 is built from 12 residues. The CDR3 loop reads CSASQQDSPLHF. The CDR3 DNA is TGCAGTGCTAGTCAACAGGATTCACCCCTCCACTTT.

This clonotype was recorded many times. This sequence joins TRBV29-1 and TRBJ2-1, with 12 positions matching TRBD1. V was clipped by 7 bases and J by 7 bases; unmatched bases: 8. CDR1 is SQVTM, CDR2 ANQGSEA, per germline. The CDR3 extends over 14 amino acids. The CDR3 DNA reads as TGCAGCGCCTGCCGGGACAGGGGGCAAAATGAGCAGTTCTTC. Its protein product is CSACRDRGQNEQFF.

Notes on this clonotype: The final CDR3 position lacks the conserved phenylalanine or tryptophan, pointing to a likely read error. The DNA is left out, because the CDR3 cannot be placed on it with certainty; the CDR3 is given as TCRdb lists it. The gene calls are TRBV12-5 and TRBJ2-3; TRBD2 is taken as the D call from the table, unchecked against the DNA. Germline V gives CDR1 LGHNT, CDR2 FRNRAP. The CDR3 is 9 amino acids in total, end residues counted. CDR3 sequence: CASGLVPLP.

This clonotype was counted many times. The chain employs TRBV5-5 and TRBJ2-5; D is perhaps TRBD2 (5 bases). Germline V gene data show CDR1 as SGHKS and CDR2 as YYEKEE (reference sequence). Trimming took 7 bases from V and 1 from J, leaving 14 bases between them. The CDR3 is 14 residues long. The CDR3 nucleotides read TGTGCCAGCTCCGACCGGAGGTTCCAAGAGACCCAGTACTTC. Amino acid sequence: CASSDRRFQETQYF.

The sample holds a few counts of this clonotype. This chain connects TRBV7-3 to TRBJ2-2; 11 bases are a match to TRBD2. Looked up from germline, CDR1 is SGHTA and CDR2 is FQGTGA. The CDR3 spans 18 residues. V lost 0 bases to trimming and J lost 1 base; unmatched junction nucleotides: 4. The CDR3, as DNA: TGTGCCAGCAGCTTAACGTTCCTAGCGGGAGGGAACACCGGGGAGCTGTTTTTT. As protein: CASSLTFLAGGNTGELFF. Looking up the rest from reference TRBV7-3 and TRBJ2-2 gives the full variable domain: GAGVSQTPSNKVTEKGKYVELRCDPISGHTALYWYRQSLGQGPEFLIYFQGTGAADDSGLPNDRFFAVRPEGSVSTLKIQRTERGDSAVYLCASSLTFLAGGNTGELFFGEGSRLTVL.

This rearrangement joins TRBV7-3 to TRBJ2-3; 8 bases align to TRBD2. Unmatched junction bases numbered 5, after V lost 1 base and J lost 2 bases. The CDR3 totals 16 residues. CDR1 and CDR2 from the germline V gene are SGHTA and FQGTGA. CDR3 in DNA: TGTGCCAGCAGCTTAAGGGCTAGCGGGCACACAGATACGCAGTATTTT. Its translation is CASSLRASGHTDTQYF.

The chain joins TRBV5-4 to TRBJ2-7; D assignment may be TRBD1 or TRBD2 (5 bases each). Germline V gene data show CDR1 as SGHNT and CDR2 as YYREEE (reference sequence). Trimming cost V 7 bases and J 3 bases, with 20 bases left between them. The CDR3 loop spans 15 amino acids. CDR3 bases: TGTGCCAGCGGGCTCCGGAGAGGGGAGAGCTACGAGCAGTACTTC. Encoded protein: CASGLRRGESYEQYF.

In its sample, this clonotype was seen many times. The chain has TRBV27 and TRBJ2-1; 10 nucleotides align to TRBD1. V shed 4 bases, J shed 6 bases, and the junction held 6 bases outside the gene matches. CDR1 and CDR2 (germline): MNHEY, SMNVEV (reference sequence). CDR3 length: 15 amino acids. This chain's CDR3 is CASSSRDRGANEQFF. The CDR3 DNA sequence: TGTGCCAGCAGTTCCCGGGACAGGGGTGCCAATGAGCAGTTCTTC.

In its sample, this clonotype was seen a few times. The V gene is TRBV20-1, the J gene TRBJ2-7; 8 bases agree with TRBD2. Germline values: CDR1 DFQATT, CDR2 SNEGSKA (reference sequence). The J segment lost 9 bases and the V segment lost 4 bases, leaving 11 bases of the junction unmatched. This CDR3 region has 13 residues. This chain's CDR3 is CSANPSGSLGQYF. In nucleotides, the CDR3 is TGCAGTGCTAACCCTAGCGGGTCACTGGGGCAGTACTTC.

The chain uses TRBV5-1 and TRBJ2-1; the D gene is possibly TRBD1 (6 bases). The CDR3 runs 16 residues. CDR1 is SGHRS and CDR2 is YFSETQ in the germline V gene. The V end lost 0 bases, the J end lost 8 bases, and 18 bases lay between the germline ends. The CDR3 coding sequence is TGCGCCAGCAGCTTGGAGGGTTCAAGACAGGTCGATGAGCAGTTCTTC. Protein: CASSLEGSRQVDEQFF.

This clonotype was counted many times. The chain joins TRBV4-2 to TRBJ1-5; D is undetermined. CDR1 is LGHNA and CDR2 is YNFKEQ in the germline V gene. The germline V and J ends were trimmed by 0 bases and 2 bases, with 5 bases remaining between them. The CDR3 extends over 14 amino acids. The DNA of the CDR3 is TGTGCCAGCAGCCAAGATAGGCGCAATCAGCCCCAGCATTTT. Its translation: CASSQDRRNQPQHF.

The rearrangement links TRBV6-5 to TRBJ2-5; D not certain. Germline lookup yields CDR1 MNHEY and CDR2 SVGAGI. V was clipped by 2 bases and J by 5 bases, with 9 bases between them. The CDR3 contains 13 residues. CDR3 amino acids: CASSYGFMETQYF. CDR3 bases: TGTGCCAGCAGTTACGGCTTTATGGAGACCCAGTACTTC.

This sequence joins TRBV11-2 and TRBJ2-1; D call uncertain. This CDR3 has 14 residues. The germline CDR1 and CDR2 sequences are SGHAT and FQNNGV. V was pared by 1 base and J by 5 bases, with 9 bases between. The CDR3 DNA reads TGTGCCAGCAGCTTAGTGCGCCCCGACAATGAGCAGTTCTTC. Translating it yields CASSLVRPDNEQFF.

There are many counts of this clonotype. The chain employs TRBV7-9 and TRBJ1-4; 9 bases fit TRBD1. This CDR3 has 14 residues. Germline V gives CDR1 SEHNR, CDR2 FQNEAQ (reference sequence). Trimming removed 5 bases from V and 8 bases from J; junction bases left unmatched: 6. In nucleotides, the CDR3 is TGTGCCAGCAGCACGGACAGGGGATCCGAAAAACTGTTTTTT. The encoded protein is CASSTDRGSEKLFF.

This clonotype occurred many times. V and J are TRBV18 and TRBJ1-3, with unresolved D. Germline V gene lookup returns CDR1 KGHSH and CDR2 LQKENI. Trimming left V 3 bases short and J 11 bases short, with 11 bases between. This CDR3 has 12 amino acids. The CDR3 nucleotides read TGTGCCAGCTCACCCGCGGATATTGCCATATATTTT. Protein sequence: CASSPADIAIYF.

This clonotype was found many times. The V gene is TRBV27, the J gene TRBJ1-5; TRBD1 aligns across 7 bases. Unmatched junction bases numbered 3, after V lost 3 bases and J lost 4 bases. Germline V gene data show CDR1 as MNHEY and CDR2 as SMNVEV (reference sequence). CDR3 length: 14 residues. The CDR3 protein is CASSLRQGNQPQHF. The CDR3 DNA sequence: TGTGCCAGCAGTTTGAGACAGGGAAATCAGCCCCAGCATTTT.

CDR3 sequence reads: CASSSLAGGEEQYF. In nucleotides, the CDR3 is TGCGCCAGCAGCTCCTTAGCGGGAGGAGAAGAGCAGTACTTC. This chain uses TRBV5-1 with TRBJ2-7, with 10 bases fitting TRBD2. Germline V lookup: CDR1 SGHRS, CDR2 YFSETQ. The CDR3 sequence is 14 residues long. V shed 3 bases, J shed 7 bases, and the junction held 7 bases outside the gene matches.

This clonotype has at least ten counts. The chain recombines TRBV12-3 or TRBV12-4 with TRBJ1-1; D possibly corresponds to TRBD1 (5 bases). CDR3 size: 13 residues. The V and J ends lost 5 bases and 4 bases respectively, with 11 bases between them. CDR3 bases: TGTGCCAGCAGTCCAGGGTATACCACTGAAGCTTTCTTT. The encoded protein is CASSPGYTTEAFF.

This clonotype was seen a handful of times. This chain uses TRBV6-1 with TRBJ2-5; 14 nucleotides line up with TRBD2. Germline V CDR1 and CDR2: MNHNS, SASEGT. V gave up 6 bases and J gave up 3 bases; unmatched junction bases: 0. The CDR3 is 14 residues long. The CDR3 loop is CASRTSGGEETQYF. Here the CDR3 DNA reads TGTGCCAGCAGGACTAGCGGGGGGGAAGAGACCCAGTACTTC.

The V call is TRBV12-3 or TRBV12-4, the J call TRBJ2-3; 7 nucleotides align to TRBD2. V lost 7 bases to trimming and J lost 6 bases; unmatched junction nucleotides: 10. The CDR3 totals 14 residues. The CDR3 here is CASNVRGESDTQYF. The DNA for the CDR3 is TGTGCCAGCAACGTTCGGGGGGAATCGGATACGCAGTATTTT.

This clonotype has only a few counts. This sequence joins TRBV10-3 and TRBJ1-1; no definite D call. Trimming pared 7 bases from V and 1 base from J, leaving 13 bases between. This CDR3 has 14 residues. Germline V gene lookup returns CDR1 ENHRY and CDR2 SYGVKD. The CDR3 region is CAIKTGGRNTEAFF. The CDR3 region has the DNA TGTGCCATCAAAACTGGCGGACGGAACACTGAAGCTTTCTTT.

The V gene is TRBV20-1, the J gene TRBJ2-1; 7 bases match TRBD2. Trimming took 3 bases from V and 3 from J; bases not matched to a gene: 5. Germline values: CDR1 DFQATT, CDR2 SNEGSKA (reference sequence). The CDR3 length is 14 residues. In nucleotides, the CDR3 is TGCAGTGCTAGTAGCGGGTACGACTACAATGAGCAGTTCTTC. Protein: CSASSGYDYNEQFF.

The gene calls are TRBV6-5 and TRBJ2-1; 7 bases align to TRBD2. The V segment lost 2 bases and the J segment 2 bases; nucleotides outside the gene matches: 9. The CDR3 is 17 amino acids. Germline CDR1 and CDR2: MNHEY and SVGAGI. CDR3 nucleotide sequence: TGTGCCAGCAGTTACCATTCATGGACTAGAACCTACAATGAGCAGTTCTTC. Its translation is CASSYHSWTRTYNEQFF.

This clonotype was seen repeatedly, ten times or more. The CDR3 DNA reads as TGTGCCAGCCGGGACAGAGACTACGAGCAGTACTTC. This gives the protein CASRDRDYEQYF. The V and J genes are TRBV6-6 and TRBJ2-7; 7 positions agree with TRBD1. V trimming: 8 bases; J trimming: 3 bases; junction bases outside the gene matches: 4. This CDR3 comprises 12 residues. Germline V CDR1 and CDR2: MNHNY, SVGAGI (reference sequence).

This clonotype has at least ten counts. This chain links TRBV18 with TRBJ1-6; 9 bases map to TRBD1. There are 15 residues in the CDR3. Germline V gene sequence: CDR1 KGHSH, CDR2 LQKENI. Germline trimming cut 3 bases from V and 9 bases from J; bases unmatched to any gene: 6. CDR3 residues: CASSPQTGGGSPLHF. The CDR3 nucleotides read TGTGCCAGCTCACCGCAGACAGGGGGAGGTTCACCCCTCCACTTT.

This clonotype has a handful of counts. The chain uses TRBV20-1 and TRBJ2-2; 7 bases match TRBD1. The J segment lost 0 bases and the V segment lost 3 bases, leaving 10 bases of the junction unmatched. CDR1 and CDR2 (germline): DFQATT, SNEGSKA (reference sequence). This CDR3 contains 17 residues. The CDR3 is CSASGLGTEANTGELFF. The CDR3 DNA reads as TGCAGTGCTAGCGGTTTAGGGACAGAAGCGAACACCGGGGAGCTGTTTTTT.

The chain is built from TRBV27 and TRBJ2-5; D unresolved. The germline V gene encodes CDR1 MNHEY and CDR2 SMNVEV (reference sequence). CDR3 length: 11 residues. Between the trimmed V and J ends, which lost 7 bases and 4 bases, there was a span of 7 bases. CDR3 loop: CASKELETQYF. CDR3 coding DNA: TGTGCCAGCAAGGAACTAGAGACCCAGTACTTC.